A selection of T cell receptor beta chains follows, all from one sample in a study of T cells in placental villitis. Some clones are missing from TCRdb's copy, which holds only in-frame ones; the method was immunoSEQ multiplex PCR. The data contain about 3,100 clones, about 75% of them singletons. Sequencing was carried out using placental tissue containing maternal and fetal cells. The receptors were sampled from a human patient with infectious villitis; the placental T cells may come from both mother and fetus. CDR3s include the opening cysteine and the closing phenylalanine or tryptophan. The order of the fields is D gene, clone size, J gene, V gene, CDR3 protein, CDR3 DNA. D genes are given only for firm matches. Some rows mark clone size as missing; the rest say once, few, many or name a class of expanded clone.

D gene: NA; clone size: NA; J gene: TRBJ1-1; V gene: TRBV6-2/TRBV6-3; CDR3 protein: CASSYAGNPEAFF; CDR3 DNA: TGTGCCAGCAGTTATGCGGGAAATCCTGAAGCTTTCTTT
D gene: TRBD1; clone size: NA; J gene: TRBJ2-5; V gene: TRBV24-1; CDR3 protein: CATSDLGTGVGETQYF; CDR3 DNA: TGTGCCACCAGTGACCTCGGGACAGGGGTAGGAGAGACCCAGTACTTC
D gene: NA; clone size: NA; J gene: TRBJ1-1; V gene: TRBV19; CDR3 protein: CASSIGTSILNSEAFF; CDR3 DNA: TGTGCCAGTAGTATTGGGACCTCTATTTTGAACTCTGAAGCTTTCTTT
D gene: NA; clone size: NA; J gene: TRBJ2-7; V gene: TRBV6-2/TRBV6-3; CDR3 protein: CASSVGLSSYEQYF; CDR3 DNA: TGTGCCAGCAGTGTCGGCCTGAGCTCCTACGAGCAGTACTTC
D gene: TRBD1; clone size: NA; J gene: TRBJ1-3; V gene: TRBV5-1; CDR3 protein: CASSSGGQGYGNTIYF; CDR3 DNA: TGCGCCAGCAGCTCGGGGGGACAGGGGTACGGAAACACCATATATTTT
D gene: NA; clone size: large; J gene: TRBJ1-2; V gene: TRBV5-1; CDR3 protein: CASSLGQFYGYTF; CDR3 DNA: TGCGCCAGCAGCTTGGGACAGTTCTATGGCTACACCTTC
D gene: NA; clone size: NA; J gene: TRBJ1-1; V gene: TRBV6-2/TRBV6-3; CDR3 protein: CASSYSVRKRQNTEAFF; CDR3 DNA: TGTGCCAGCAGTTACAGTGTTAGGAAACGACAGAACACTGAAGCTTTCTTT
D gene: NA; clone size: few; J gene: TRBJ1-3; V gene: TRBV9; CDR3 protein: CASSVHSGNTIYF; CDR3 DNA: TGTGCCAGCAGCGTACACTCTGGAAACACCATATATTTT
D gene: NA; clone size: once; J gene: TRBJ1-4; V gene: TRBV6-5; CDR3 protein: CASRLGEKLFF; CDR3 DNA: TGTGCCAGCAGGTTGGGAGAAAAACTGTTTTTT
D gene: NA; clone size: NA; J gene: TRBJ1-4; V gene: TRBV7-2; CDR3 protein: CASSRGTNEKLFF; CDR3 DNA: TGTGCCAGCAGTAGGGGGACTAATGAAAAACTGTTTTTT
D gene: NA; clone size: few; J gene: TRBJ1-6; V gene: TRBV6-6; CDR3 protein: CASSRLGGPSSYNSPLHF; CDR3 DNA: TGTGCCAGCAGTCGGTTGGGAGGGCCCAGCTCCTATAATTCACCCCTCCACTTT
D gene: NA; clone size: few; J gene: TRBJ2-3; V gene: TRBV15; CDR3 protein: CATGEGRSTDTQYF; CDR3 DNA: TGTGCCACCGGGGAAGGGAGGAGCACAGATACGCAGTATTTT
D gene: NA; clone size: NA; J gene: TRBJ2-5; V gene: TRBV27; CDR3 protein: CASSLTKNQETQYF; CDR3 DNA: TGTGCCAGCAGTTTGACAAAAAACCAAGAGACCCAGTACTTC
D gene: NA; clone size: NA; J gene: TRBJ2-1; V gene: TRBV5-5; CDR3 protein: CASSLDSYNEQFF; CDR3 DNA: TGTGCCAGCAGCTTGGACAGTTACAATGAGCAGTTCTTC
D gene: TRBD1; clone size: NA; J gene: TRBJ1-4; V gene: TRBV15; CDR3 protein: CATSSGTAKEKLFF; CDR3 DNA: TGTGCCACCAGCAGTGGGACAGCAAAGGAAAAACTGTTTTTT
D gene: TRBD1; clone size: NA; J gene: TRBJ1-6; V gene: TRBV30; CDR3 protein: CAWSVRGTGNSPLHF; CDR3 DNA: TGTGCCTGGAGTGTACGGGGGACAGGAAATTCACCCCTCCACTTT
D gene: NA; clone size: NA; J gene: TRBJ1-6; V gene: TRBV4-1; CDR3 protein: CASSQDRGGETYNSPLHF; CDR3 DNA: TGCGCCAGCAGCCAAGATCGGGGGGGGGAAACCTATAATTCACCCCTCCACTTT
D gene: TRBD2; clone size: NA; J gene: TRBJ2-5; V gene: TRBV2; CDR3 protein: CASSGLAGAEETQYF; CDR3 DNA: TGTGCCAGCAGTGGACTAGCGGGGGCCGAAGAGACCCAGTACTTC
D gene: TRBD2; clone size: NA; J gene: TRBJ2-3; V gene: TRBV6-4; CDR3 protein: CASGFQAGGNTDTQYF; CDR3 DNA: TGTGCCAGCGGCTTTCAAGCGGGGGGAAACACAGATACGCAGTATTTT
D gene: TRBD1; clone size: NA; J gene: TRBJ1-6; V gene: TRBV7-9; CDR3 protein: CASSTTGASPLHF; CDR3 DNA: TGTGCCAGCAGCACCACAGGGGCCTCACCCCTCCACTTT
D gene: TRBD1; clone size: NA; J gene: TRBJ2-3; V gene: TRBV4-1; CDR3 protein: CASSPPTGTGRKLGTDTQYF; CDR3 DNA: TGCGCCAGCAGCCCTCCTACCGGGACAGGGAGAAAACTGGGCACAGATACGCAGTATTTT
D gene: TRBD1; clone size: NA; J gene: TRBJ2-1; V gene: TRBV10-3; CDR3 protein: CATKPGQAYNEQFF; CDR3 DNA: TGTGCCACGAAGCCGGGACAGGCTTACAATGAGCAGTTCTTC
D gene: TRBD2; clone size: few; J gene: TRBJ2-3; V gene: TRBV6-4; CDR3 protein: CASSGTSGGPDTQYF; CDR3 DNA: TGTGCCAGCAGTGGGACTAGCGGGGGGCCAGATACGCAGTATTTT
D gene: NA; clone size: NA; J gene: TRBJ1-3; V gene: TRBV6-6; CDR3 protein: CASSYSHFAENTIYF; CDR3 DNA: TGTGCCAGCAGTTACTCCCATTTTGCCGAAAACACCATATATTTT
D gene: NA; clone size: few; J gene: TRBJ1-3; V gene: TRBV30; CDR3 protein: CAWIPGQGTIYF; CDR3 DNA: TGTGCCTGGATTCCGGGCCAGGGAACCATATATTTT
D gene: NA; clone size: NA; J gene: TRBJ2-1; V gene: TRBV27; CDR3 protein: CASSLIAGTEQFF; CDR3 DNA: TGTGCCAGCAGTTTGATTGCGGGTACGGAGCAGTTCTTC
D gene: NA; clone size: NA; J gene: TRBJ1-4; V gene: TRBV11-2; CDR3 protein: CASSLDRITNEKLFF; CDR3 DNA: TGTGCCAGCAGCTTAGATCGGATCACTAATGAAAAACTGTTTTTT
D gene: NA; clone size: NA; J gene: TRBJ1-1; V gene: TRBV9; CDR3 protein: CASENPGTEAFF; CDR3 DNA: TGTGCCAGTGAAAACCCGGGCACTGAAGCTTTCTTT
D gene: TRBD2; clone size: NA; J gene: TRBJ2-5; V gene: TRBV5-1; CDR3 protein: CASSLVLAGVQETQYF; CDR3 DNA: TGCGCCAGCAGCTTGGTCCTAGCGGGGGTGCAAGAGACCCAGTACTTC
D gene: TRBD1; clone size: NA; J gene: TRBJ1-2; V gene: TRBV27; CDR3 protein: CASRTKGARYGYTF; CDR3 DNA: TGTGCCAGCAGGACAAAGGGGGCGCGGTATGGCTACACCTTC
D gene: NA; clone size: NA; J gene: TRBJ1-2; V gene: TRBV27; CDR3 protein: CASSLSPGAYGYTF; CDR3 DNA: TGTGCCAGCAGTTTATCGCCAGGGGCCTATGGCTACACCTTC
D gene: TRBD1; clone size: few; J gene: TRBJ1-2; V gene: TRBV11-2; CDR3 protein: CASSLGQGDYGYTF; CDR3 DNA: TGTGCCAGCAGCTTAGGACAGGGCGACTATGGCTACACCTTC
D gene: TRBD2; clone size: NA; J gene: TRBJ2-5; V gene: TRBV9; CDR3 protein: CASSGLAGFTETQYF; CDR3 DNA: TGTGCCAGCAGCGGCCTAGCGGGGTTTACGGAGACCCAGTACTTC
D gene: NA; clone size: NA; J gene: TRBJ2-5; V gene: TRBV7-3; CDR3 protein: CASSSQWGGRETQYF; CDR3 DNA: TGTGCCAGCAGCTCCCAGTGGGGGGGCCGAGAGACCCAGTACTTC
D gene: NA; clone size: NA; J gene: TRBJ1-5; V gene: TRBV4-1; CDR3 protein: CASSQASRPGREPQHF; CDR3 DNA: TGCGCCAGCAGCCAGGCCTCTCGCCCGGGAAGGGAGCCCCAGCATTTT
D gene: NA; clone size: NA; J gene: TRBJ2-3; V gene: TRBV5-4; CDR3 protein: CASSPGDGTDTQYF; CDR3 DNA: TGTGCCAGCAGCCCGGGGGACGGCACAGATACGCAGTATTTT
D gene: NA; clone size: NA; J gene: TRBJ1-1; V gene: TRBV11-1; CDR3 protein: CASSSDRYTEAFF; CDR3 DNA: TGTGCCAGCAGTTCGGACAGATACACTGAAGCTTTCTTT
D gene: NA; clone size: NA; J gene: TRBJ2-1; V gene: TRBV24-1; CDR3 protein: CATSEETGSVGNEQFF; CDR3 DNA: TGTGCCACCAGTGAGGAAACAGGGAGTGTAGGGAATGAGCAGTTCTTC
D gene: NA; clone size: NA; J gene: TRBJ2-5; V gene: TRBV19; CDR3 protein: CASSIGRTTQETQYF; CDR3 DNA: TGTGCCAGTAGTATAGGTAGGACTACTCAAGAGACCCAGTACTTC
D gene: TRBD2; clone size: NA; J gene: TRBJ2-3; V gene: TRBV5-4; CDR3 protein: CASSLRLAGGRSTQYF; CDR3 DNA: TGTGCCAGCAGCTTGCGACTAGCGGGGGGGCGGAGTACGCAGTATTTT
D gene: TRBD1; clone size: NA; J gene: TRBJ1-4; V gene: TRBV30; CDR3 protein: CAWSSGTGGRGEKLFF; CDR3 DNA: TGTGCCTGGAGTTCCGGGACAGGGGGCCGGGGTGAAAAACTGTTTTTT
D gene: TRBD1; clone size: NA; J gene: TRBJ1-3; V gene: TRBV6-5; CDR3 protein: CASSLDRGAYNTIYF; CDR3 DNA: TGTGCCAGCAGCCTAGACAGGGGGGCTTATAACACCATATATTTT
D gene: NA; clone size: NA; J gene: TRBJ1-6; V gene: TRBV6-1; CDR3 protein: CASSEGGTILPLHF; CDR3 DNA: TGTGCCAGCAGTGAGGGGGGTACAATCTTACCCCTCCACTTT
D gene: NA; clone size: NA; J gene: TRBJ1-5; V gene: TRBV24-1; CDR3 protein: CATSDFFQRNQPQHF; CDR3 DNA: TGTGCCACCAGTGATTTTTTCCAGCGCAATCAGCCCCAGCATTTT
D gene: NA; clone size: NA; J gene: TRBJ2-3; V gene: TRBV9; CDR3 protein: CASNDLSGGRTDTQYF; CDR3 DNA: TGTGCCAGCAACGATCTTTCGGGGGGCAGGACAGATACGCAGTATTTT
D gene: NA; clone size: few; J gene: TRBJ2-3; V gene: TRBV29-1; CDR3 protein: CSVCRDTAFTDTQYF; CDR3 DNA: TGCAGCGTTTGCCGAGATACCGCCTTTACAGATACGCAGTATTTT
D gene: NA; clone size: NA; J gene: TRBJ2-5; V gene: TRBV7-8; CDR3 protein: CASSFGLPFRETQYF; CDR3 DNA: TGTGCCAGCAGCTTCGGGTTGCCGTTCCGAGAGACCCAGTACTTC
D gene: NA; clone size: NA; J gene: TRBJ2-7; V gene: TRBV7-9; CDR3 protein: CASSLVRASSSSYEQYF; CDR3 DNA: TGTGCCAGCAGCTTAGTAAGGGCTTCTTCTAGCTCCTACGAGCAGTACTTC
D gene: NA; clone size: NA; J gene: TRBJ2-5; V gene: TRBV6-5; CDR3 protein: CASSYHQTQYF; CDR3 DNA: TGTGCCAGCAGTTACCATCAGACCCAGTACTTC
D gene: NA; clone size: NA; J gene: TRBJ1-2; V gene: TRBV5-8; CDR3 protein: CASSLVGDYGYTF; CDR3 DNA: TGTGCCAGCAGCTTGGTGGGGGACTATGGCTACACCTTC
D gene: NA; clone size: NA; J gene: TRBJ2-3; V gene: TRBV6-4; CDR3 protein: CASSDSGGSTDTQYF; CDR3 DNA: TGTGCCAGCAGTGACTCGGGGGGCAGCACAGATACGCAGTATTTT